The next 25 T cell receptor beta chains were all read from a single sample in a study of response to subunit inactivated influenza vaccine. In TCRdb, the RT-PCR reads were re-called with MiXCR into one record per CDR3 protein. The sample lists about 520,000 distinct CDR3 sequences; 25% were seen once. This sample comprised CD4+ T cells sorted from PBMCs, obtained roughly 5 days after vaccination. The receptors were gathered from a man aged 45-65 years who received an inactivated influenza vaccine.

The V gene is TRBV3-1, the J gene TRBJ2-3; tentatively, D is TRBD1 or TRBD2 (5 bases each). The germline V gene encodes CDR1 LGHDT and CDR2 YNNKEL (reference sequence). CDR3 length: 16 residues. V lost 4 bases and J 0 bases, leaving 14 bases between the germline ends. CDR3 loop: CASSRTGLTSTDTQYF. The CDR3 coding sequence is TGTGCCAGCAGCCGTACGGGGCTAACTAGCACAGATACGCAGTATTTT.

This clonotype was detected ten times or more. CDR3 sequence (DNA): TGCGCCAGCAGCCAAGAGGTCAGACAGGGCTTACGGAATTCACCCCTCCACTTT. It yields the protein CASSQEVRQGLRNSPLHF. V is TRBV4-1 and J is TRBJ1-6; 7 nucleotides match TRBD1. V was pared by 0 bases and J by 7 bases, with 12 bases of the junction left unmatched. There are 18 residues in the CDR3. Germline V lookup: CDR1 MGHRA, CDR2 YSYEKL.

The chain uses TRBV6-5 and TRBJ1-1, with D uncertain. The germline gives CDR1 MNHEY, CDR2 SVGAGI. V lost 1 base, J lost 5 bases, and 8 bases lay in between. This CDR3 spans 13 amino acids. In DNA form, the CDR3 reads TGTGCCAGCAGTTACTACGCAGGAACTGAAGCTTTCTTT. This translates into CASSYYAGTEAFF.

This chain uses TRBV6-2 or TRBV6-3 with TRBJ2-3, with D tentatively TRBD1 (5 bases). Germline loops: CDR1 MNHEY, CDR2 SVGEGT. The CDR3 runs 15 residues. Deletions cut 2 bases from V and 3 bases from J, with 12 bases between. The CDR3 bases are TGTGCCAGCAGTTACGGCGGCAGGGAAACAGATACGCAGTATTTT. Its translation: CASSYGGRETDTQYF.

In nucleotides, the CDR3 is TGCAGTGCTAGAGTACAAGAGGGAGCGGAGACCCAGTACTTC. It yields the protein CSARVQEGAETQYF. The V and J genes are TRBV20-1 and TRBJ2-5; a possible D gene is TRBD2 (5 bases). V was shortened by 1 base and J by 5 bases, with 14 bases between the two germline ends. CDR3 length equals 14 residues. Germline V gene data show CDR1 as DFQATT and CDR2 as SNEGSKA (reference sequence).

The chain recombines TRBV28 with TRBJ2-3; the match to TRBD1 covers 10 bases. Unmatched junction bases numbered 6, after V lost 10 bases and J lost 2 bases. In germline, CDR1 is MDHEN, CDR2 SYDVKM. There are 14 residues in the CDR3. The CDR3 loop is CATSGQGTTDTQYF. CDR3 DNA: TGTGCCACCTCGGGACAGGGGACCACAGATACGCAGTATTTT.

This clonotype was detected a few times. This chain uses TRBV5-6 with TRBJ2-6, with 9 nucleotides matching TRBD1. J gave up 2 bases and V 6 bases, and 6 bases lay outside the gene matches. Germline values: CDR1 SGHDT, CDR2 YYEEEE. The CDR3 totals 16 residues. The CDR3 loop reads CASTVTGGAGANVLTF. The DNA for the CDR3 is TGTGCCAGCACCGTTACAGGGGGCGCTGGGGCCAACGTCCTGACTTTC.

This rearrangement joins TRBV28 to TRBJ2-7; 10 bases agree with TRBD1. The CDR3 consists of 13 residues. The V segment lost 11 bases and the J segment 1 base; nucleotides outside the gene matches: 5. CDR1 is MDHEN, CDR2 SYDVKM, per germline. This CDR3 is CAAGQGSSYEQYF. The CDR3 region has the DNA TGTGCCGCGGGACAGGGGTCTTCCTACGAGCAGTACTTC.

The CDR3 is CSAPTSGNPFEQYF. CDR3 DNA sequence: TGCAGTGCGCCGACTAGCGGGAACCCCTTCGAGCAGTACTTC. V and J are TRBV20-1 and TRBJ2-7; TRBD2 agrees at 11 bases. V lost 6 bases to trimming and J lost 6 bases; unmatched junction nucleotides: 10. The CDR3 sequence is 14 residues long. The V gene's germline CDR1 is DFQATT and CDR2 SNEGSKA (reference sequence).

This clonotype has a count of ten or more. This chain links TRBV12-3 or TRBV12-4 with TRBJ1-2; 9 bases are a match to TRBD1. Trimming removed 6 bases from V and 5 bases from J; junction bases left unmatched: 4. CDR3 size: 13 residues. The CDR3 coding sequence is TGTGCCAGCAGCCCGGGACAGGGATATGGCTACACCTTC. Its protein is CASSPGQGYGYTF.

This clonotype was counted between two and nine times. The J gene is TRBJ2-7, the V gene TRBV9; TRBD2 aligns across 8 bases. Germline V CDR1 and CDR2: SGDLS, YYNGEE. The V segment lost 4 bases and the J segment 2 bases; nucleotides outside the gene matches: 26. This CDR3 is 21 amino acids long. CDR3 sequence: CASSPHLSGGGPGGFTYEQYF. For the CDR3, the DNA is TGTGCCAGCAGCCCTCACCTTTCCGGGGGGGGGCCTGGCGGGTTTACCTACGAGCAGTACTTC.

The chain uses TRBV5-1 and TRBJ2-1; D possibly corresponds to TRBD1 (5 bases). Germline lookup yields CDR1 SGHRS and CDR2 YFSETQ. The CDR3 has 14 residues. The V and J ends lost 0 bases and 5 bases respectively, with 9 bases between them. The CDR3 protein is CASSLGQINNEQFF. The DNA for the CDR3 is TGCGCCAGCAGCTTGGGACAGATTAACAATGAGCAGTTCTTC.

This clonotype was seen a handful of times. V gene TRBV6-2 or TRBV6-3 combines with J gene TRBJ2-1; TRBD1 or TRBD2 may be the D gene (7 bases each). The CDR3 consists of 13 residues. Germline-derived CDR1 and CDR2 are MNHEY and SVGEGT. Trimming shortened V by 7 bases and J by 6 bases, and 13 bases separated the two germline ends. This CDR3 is CASTPGGGNEQFF. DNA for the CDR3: TGTGCCAGCACTCCAGGGGGGGGCAATGAGCAGTTCTTC.

DNA of the CDR3: TGTGCCAGCAGCCTACAGGGTTTAGGCGATCAGCCCCAGCATTTT. This gives the protein CASSLQGLGDQPQHF. V and J are TRBV12-3 or TRBV12-4 and TRBJ1-5; a weak D match, TRBD1 (6 bases). CDR3 length: 15 amino acids. V lost 6 bases, J lost 5 bases, and 17 bases lay in between.

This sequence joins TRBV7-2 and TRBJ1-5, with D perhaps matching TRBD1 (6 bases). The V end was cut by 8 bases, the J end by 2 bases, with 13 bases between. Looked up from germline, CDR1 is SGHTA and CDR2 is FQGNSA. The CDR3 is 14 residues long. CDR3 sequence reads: CASAVGAGNQPQHF. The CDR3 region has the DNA TGTGCCAGCGCGGTGGGGGCCGGCAATCAGCCCCAGCATTTT.

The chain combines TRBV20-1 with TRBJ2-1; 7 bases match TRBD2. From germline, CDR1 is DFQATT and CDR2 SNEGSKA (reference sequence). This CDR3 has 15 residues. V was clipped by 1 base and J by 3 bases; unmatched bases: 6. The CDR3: CSARGWGLYYNEQFF. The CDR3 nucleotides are TGCAGTGCTAGAGGTTGGGGACTATACTACAATGAGCAGTTCTTC.

CDR3 coding DNA: TGTGCCAGCAGCTCCTCAGGGGGCTCTGGAAACACCATATATTTT. Translated, it gives CASSSSGGSGNTIYF. V usage is TRBV7-2 and J usage is TRBJ1-3; 7 bases match TRBD1. The CDR3 is 15 residues long. Germline lookup yields CDR1 SGHTA and CDR2 FQGNSA. With V trimmed by 4 bases and J by 0 bases, 3 bases remained unmatched.

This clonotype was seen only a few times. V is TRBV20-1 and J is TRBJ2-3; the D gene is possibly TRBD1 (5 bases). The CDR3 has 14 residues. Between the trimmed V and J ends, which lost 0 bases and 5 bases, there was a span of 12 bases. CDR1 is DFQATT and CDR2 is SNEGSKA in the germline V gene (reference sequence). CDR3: CSARDQGVGDTQYF. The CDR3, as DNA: TGCAGTGCTAGAGATCAAGGGGTTGGAGATACGCAGTATTTT.

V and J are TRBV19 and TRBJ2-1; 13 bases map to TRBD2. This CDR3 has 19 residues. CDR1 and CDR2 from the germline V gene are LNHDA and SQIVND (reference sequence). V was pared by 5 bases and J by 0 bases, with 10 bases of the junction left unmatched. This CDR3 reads CASSSPGLAGISSYNEQFF. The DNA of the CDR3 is TGTGCCAGTAGTTCACCGGGACTAGCGGGGATCAGCTCCTACAATGAGCAGTTCTTC.

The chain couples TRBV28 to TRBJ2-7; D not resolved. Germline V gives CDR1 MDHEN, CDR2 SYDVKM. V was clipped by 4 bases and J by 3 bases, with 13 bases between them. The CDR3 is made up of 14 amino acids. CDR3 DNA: TGTGCCAGCAGTTCCGGGTCCCCTAACTACGAGCAGTACTTC. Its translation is CASSSGSPNYEQYF.

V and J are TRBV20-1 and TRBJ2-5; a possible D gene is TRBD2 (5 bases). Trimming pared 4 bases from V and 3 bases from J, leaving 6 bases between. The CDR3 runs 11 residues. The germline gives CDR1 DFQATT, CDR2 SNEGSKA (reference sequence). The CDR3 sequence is CSAIGEETQYF. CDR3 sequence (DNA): TGCAGTGCTATCGGGGAAGAGACCCAGTACTTC.

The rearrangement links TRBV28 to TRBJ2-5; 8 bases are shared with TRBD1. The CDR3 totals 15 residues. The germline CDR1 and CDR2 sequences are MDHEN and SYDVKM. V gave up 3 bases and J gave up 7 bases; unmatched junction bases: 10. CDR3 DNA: TGTGCCAGCAGTTTGACGCGACAGGGGTCGGGGACCCAGTACTTC. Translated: CASSLTRQGSGTQYF. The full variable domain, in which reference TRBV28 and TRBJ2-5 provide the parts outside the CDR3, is DVKVTQSSRYLVKRTGEKVFLECVQDMDHENMFWYRQDPGLGLRLIYFSYDVKMKEKGDIPEGYSVSREKKERFSLILESASTNQTSMYLCASSLTRQGSGTQYFGPGTRLLVL.

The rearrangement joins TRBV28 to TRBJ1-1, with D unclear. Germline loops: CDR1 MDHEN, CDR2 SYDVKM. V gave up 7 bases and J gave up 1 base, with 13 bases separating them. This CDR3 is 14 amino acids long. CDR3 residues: CASIIGSGNTEAFF. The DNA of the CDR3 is TGTGCCAGCATAATAGGGAGCGGGAACACTGAAGCTTTCTTT.

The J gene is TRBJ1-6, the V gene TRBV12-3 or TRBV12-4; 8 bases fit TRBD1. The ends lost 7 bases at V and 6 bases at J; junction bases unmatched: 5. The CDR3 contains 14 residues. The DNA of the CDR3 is TGTGCCAGCACGCAGGGACAGGTTAATTCACCCCTCCACTTT. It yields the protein CASTQGQVNSPLHF.

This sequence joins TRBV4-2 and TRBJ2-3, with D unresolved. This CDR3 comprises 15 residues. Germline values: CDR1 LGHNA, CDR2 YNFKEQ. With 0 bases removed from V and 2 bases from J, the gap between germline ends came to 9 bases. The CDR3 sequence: CASSQELKTTDTQYF. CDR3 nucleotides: TGTGCCAGCAGCCAAGAGCTGAAGACCACAGATACGCAGTATTTT.